This T cell receptor (beta chain) was found in a study of T cell repertoires in cytomegalovirus infection. Across the study: Both a matching HLA type and CMV infection were indicated by public TCR beta signatures. Broader study findings: The cumulative frequency of public TCR beta families distinguished individuals who carried CMV together with the relevant HLA. Predominance within the ex vivo response was attributable to HLA-C-restricted CMV-specific TCR beta clonotypes.

The CDR3 extends over 18 amino acids. Per germline, CDR1 ENHRY and CDR2 SYGVKD. The V end lost 3 bases, the J end lost 0 bases, and 17 bases lay between the germline ends. TCRdb itself ran the reads through MiXCR, one entry per CDR3 protein. The sample has almost 300,000 distinct CDR3 sequences; approximately 10% are singletons. This clonotype occurred many times. Its antigen is as yet unknown. The chain couples TRBV10-3 to TRBJ2-2; a possible D gene is TRBD2 (5 bases). Sequenced material: PBMCs. This TCR came from a human donor in good health (CMV status not recorded). Some clones in this sample may be carry-over from other donors' samples. This chain's CDR3 is CAISDTVGKQANTGELFF. In DNA, the CDR3 is TGTGCCATCAGTGATACGGTCGGGAAACAAGCGAACACCGGGGAGCTGTTTTTT.